This T cell receptor beta chain was observed in a study of blood T cell repertoires in COVID-19. Study-level background: PBMCs, B-cell-depleted T cells, or T cells were the source of the cDNA or gDNA that made up the material.

Trimming shortened V by 0 bases and J by 4 bases, and 10 bases separated the two germline ends. The CDR3 length is 15 residues. Germline loops: CDR1 MNHEY, CDR2 SMNVEV (reference sequence). Original processing notes: Amplified reference gene primers provided the basis for estimating nucleated cell counts. Produced via immunoSEQ multiplex PCR; TCRdb's table is partial and in-frame only. V and J calls and clone size come straight from that table; D and trimming were deduced from the DNA. Among around 280,000 clones listed, 87% were seen once. The chain employs TRBV27 and TRBJ1-5; D is unresolved. This sequence originates from a woman aged 45-65 years who had recovered from COVID-19. Sequencing was done on a sample of peripheral blood. For the CDR3, the DNA is TGTGCCAGCAGTTTATCCCCGGCCAGGAATCAGCCCCAGCATTTT. It encodes CASSLSPARNQPQHF.